This TCR beta chain was sequenced in a study of identical twins. Overall study results and limits: Fewer insertions were carried by abundant cord blood beta clonotypes, but none was seen in memory repertoires. Twins shared out-of-frame alpha sequences with excess low generation probability.

Germline assignment: CDR1 LGHDT and CDR2 YNNKEL (reference sequence). The CDR3 spans 16 residues. With 0 bases clipped from V and 5 bases from J, the junction kept 3 bases outside the gene matches. This clonotype was seen only a few times. Its target is unknown. With no exceptions, donors were healthy Caucasians. Addition of a universal primer site occurred through template switching, and cDNA carried unique molecular identifiers. TCRdb analysed the 5' RACE reads with MiXCR anew, one entry per CDR3 protein. The table lists some 270,000 distinct CDR3 sequences, about 8.5% of them singletons. These data also formed part of another study, on yellow fever vaccine responses in identical twins.

Sequenced: CD8+ T cells sorted from blood. The TCR originated in a woman aged 18 to 35 in good health. This rearrangement joins TRBV3-1 to TRBJ2-1; 11 bases are a match to TRBD2. CDR3 coding DNA: TGTGCCAGCAGCCAAGAACCGGGACTAGCGGACAATGAGCAGTTCTTC. Its protein product is CASSQEPGLADNEQFF.